Given below is one T cell receptor (beta chain) in context. What it binds is unknown. The authors prepared UMI-labeled TRB cDNA libraries by 5' RACE. TCRdb reanalyzed the 5' RACE reads and collapses them to one entry per CDR3 protein, without DNA. In total, the table holds about 50,000 distinct CDR3 sequences. This entry belongs to a study of CXCR3-negative and CXCR3-positive naive CD8 T cells. Per the germline V gene, CDR1 is MNHEY and CDR2 is SVGEGT. This CDR3 is built from 17 residues. Study results and caveats: In naive cells, CXCR3-negative and CXCR3-positive subsets had similar TRBV-TRBJ usage; memory cells differed.

The clonotype comes from a human donor in good health. Some clones in this sample may be carry-over from other donors' samples. The chain recombines TRBV6-2 or TRBV6-3 with TRBJ2-1; TCRdb reports TRBD1, a call that lacks DNA to check it against. The sample taken for sequencing was naive CXCR3- CD8+ T cells from blood. Subset noted: CD45RO-CCR7+CD27+CD95- naive CD8+ T cells lacking CXCR3 (TNR3-). Here the CDR3 reads CASSGSGTDTTYNEQFF.